The 21 T cell receptor beta chains below all came from one sample that was sequenced in a study of cytomegalovirus exposure and HLA in healthy donors (dated by TCRdb to 2015 to 2018). Libraries were built with the immunoSEQ multiplex PCR assay. A mixture of 60 forward primers for TCR Vbeta segments and 13 reverse primers for TCR Jbeta segments was used in the multiplex PCR. The source is immuneACCESS, and TCRdb retained only in-frame sequences with V and J called. Part of the clones is not carried over; for the studies checked, unresolved V genes explain less than half of this, and the remainder is unexplained. For this sample there are around 150,000 clones; about 80% appear just once. Jointly, the top ten make up approximately 4.8% of the sample. Sequencing used PBMCs. These receptors were obtained from a man aged 30 to 45 in good health and CMV-seronegative.

V and J are TRBV7-3 and TRBJ2-2; 10 bases are shared with TRBD2. The CDR3 is 16 amino acids. Trimming cost V 2 bases and J 1 base; bases outside gene matches: 1. Germline lookup yields CDR1 SGHTA and CDR2 FQGTGA. The CDR3, as DNA: TGTGCCAGCAGCTTAGAGCGGGGGGGGAACACCGGGGAGCTGTTTTTT. It codes for CASSLERGGNTGELFF.

The J gene is TRBJ2-5, the V gene TRBV5-1, with a possible D match to TRBD2 (5 bases). V lost 0 bases, J lost 2 bases, and 8 bases lay in between. CDR3 length: 14 residues. Germline V lookup: CDR1 SGHRS, CDR2 YFSETQ. The DNA for the CDR3 is TGCGCCAGCAGCTTGGGGCCGGGGCAAGAGACCCAGTACTTC. Its protein product is CASSLGPGQETQYF.

This sequence joins TRBV10-3 and TRBJ1-6; D remains ambiguous. V lost 3 bases to trimming and J lost 7 bases, with 13 bases between them. Germline CDR1 ENHRY, CDR2 SYGVKD. This CDR3 comprises 15 residues. CDR3 nucleotide sequence: TGTGCCATCAGTGACGGCGGACTGCCAAATTCACCCCTCCACTTT. Translating it yields CAISDGGLPNSPLHF.

The chain joins TRBV28 to TRBJ1-3; no clear D gene. Trimming removed 7 bases at V and 8 bases at J, with 9 bases between. The CDR3 is 11 residues long. Germline CDR1 reads MDHEN; CDR2 reads SYDVKM. The DNA of the CDR3 is TGTGCCAGCACCTGGCTTGACACCATATATTTT. This codes for CASTWLDTIYF.

This sequence joins TRBV5-1 and TRBJ2-3; 7 nucleotides line up with TRBD2. Trimming at V came to 3 bases and at J to 0 bases, leaving 13 bases not matched to a gene. This CDR3 has 18 amino acids. Germline values: CDR1 SGHRS, CDR2 YFSETQ. CDR3 nucleotide sequence: TGCGCCAGCAGCTCCTACGTTGTCGCTAGCGGTAGCACAGATACGCAGTATTTT. It codes for CASSSYVVASGSTDTQYF.

The J gene is TRBJ1-2, the V gene TRBV11-2; D ambiguous. Germline V gene lookup returns CDR1 SGHAT and CDR2 FQNNGV. This CDR3 contains 14 residues. Trimming took off 3 bases at V and 7 bases at J, with 15 bases between the two ends. DNA for the CDR3: TGTGCCAGCAGCTTCGGAGGGTGGCGCTTTGGCTACACCTTC. It encodes CASSFGGWRFGYTF.

The chain carries TRBV25-1 and TRBJ2-6; D is possibly TRBD1 (6 bases). CDR1 and CDR2 from the germline V gene are MGHDK and SYGVNS. Trimming shortened V by 4 bases and J by 2 bases, and 12 bases separated the two germline ends. This CDR3 has 16 amino acids. The CDR3 DNA reads as TGTGCCAGCAGTGGGGTCCACAGGGCTGGGGCCAACGTCCTGACTTTC. Amino acid sequence: CASSGVHRAGANVLTF. Full variable domain (missing parts from reference TRBV25-1 and TRBJ2-6): EADIYQTPRYLVIGTGKKITLECSQTMGHDKMYWYQQDPGMELHLIHYSYGVNSTEKGDLSSESTVSRIRTEHFPLTLESARPSHTSQYLCASSGVHRAGANVLTFGAGSRLTVL.

The rearrangement joins TRBV7-8 to TRBJ2-2, with D unclear. CDR3 length equals 15 residues. V lost 2 bases and J 0 bases, leaving 7 bases between the germline ends. Germline CDR1 and CDR2: SGHVS and FQNEAQ. CDR3: CASSLNSANTGELFF. The CDR3 DNA sequence: TGTGCCAGCAGCTTAAATTCGGCGAACACCGGGGAGCTGTTTTTT.

The J gene is TRBJ1-2, the V gene TRBV15, with no clear D. CDR1 and CDR2 (germline): LNHNV, YYDKDF (reference sequence). The CDR3 is 13 amino acids. Trimming shortened V by 2 bases and J by 8 bases, and 12 bases separated the two germline ends. The CDR3 DNA reads as TGTGCCACCAGCAGAACCCGTGATGAGGGCTACACCTTC. Translating it yields CATSRTRDEGYTF. Full variable domain (remainder filled in from reference TRBV15 and TRBJ1-2): DAMVIQNPRYQVTQFGKPVTLSCSQTLNHNVMYWYQQKSSQAPKLLFHYYDKDFNNEADTPDNFQSRRPNTSFCFLDIRSPGLGDTAMYLCATSRTRDEGYTFGSGTRLTVV.

The chain has TRBV6-6 and TRBJ1-3; 8 positions match TRBD1. V shed 3 bases, J shed 2 bases, and the junction held 6 bases outside the gene matches. CDR3 size: 16 residues. The germline V gene has CDR1 MNHNY and CDR2 SVGAGI (reference sequence). The CDR3 DNA reads as TGTGCCAGCAGTTATCCTCCGGACAGGGCTGGAAACACCATATATTTT. This translates into CASSYPPDRAGNTIYF.

The chain couples TRBV6-1 to TRBJ1-1; tentatively, D is TRBD1 (5 bases). The CDR3 covers 12 residues. The V gene's germline CDR1 is MNHNS and CDR2 SASEGT. Trimming pared 7 bases from V and 12 bases from J, leaving 18 bases between. As DNA, the CDR3 is TGTGCCAGCACCCAGGGCGGGACTGGGTCTTTCTTT. This encodes CASTQGGTGSFF.

The CDR3 region has the DNA TGTGCCAGCAGCCCCCATTTGGGACAGGCGGAGCAGTACTTC. Translated, it gives CASSPHLGQAEQYF. The V and J genes are TRBV9 and TRBJ2-7; 8 bases line up with TRBD1. Germline-derived CDR1 and CDR2 are SGDLS and YYNGEE. V trimming: 4 bases; J trimming: 7 bases; junction bases outside the gene matches: 10. The CDR3 is 14 residues long.

This chain connects TRBV15 to TRBJ1-5, with 7 bases identical to TRBD1. The germline V gene has CDR1 LNHNV and CDR2 YYDKDF (reference sequence). The CDR3 consists of 14 residues. Losses at the gene ends were 6 bases for V and 5 bases for J; bases not matched to a gene: 7. CDR3 amino acids: CATRLRQGYQPQHF. The CDR3 bases are TGTGCCACCAGGTTGAGACAGGGCTATCAGCCCCAGCATTTT.

The gene calls are TRBV15 and TRBJ1-2, with unresolved D. Trimming cost V 0 bases and J 8 bases, with 10 bases left between them. This CDR3 is 13 amino acids long. Germline V gene lookup returns CDR1 LNHNV and CDR2 YYDKDF (reference sequence). The CDR3 coding sequence is TGTGCCACCAGCAGAGACAGGCAGGAAGGCTACACCTTC. This encodes CATSRDRQEGYTF.

The chain employs TRBV19 and TRBJ2-1, with 14 bases aligning to TRBD2. J gave up 6 bases and V 4 bases, and 8 bases lay outside the gene matches. The length of the CDR3 is 17 residues. Germline CDR1 LNHDA, CDR2 SQIVND (reference sequence). CDR3 nucleotides: TGTGCCAGTAGTAAGGGGACTAGCGGGAGACACCGCAATGAGCAGTTCTTC. It yields the protein CASSKGTSGRHRNEQFF.

The V call is TRBV28, the J call TRBJ2-2; tentatively, D is TRBD2 (5 bases). With 4 bases removed from V and 3 bases from J, the gap between germline ends came to 9 bases. Germline CDR1 and CDR2: MDHEN and SYDVKM. There are 14 residues in the CDR3. The CDR3: CASSSRTHTGELFF. For the CDR3, the DNA is TGTGCCAGCAGTTCACGGACTCACACCGGGGAGCTGTTTTTT.

This clone was detected only a few times. The chain joins TRBV10-3 to TRBJ1-6; TRBD1 agrees at 8 bases. The CDR3 length is 15 residues. V shed 8 bases and J 6 bases; nucleotides not matched to a gene: 9. Germline CDR1 and CDR2: ENHRY and SYGVKD. DNA of the CDR3: TGTGCCATCCAGGACAGGGCCGACCTTAATTCACCCCTCCACTTT. This sequence encodes CAIQDRADLNSPLHF.

The V and J genes are TRBV6-1 and TRBJ1-4; no firm D call. V lost 6 bases and J 0 bases, leaving 8 bases between the germline ends. The CDR3 is 14 amino acids. Germline V lookup: CDR1 MNHNS, CDR2 SASEGT. The CDR3 DNA follows: TGTGCCAGCAGGGCTCCCGCAACTAATGAAAAACTGTTTTTT. It encodes CASRAPATNEKLFF.

In DNA form, the CDR3 reads TGTGCCAGCAGCTCGCCCGGGACAGGGTTGGGGGAGCAGTTCTTC. Its translation: CASSSPGTGLGEQFF. The chain combines TRBV7-2 with TRBJ2-1; 9 bases are a match to TRBD1. The CDR3 is 15 residues long. V lost 4 bases to trimming and J lost 10 bases; unmatched junction nucleotides: 11. Germline-derived CDR1 and CDR2 are SGHTA and FQGNSA. Using reference TRBV7-2 and TRBJ2-1 for the parts outside the CDR3, the full variable domain is GAGVSQSPSNKVTEKGKDVELRCDPISGHTALYWYRQSLGQGLEFLIYFQGNSAPDKSGLPSDRFSAERTGGSVSTLTIQRTQQEDSAVYLCASSSPGTGLGEQFFGPGTRLTVL.

V is TRBV7-2 and J is TRBJ1-2; 7 nucleotides agree with TRBD1. The CDR3 is 16 residues long. Germline CDR1 reads SGHTA; CDR2 reads FQGNSA. V dropped 3 bases and J dropped 5; count of bases not matched to a gene: 12. In nucleotides, the CDR3 is TGTGCCAGCAGCTTCGGACAGGCCTCGAGCTTATATGGCTACACCTTC. It translates to CASSFGQASSLYGYTF.

J is TRBJ2-3 and V is TRBV7-9, with D hard to call. Trimming stripped 8 bases from V and 2 bases from J, with 8 bases between. Per the germline V gene, CDR1 is SEHNR and CDR2 is FQNEAQ (reference sequence). CDR3 length: 12 residues. CDR3: CASEADTDTQYF. The CDR3, as DNA: TGTGCCAGCGAGGCGGACACAGATACGCAGTATTTT.